The table lists the clone carrying this TCR beta chain with a few counts. This sample was taken from a study of blood T cell repertoires in COVID-19. Trimming at V came to 0 bases and at J to 6 bases, leaving 11 bases not matched to a gene. CDR1 SGDLS and CDR2 YYNGEE come from the germline V gene. CDR3 length equals 18 residues. Followed longitudinally, the Seattle patients had been enrolled during active infection. How the authors handled the data: The assay estimated nucleated cells by amplifying reference gene primers. Sequencing used immunoSEQ multiplex PCR; TCRdb keeps in-frame clones, though not all of them. That table gives V, J and clone size, and the DNA gave D and trimming. The table lists tens of thousands of clones, roughly 85% of them singletons.

The sequenced sample was peripheral blood. This TCR was sampled from a woman of 80 years or more with COVID-19, enrolled during active disease. V gene TRBV9 combines with J gene TRBJ2-1; 11 bases map to TRBD2. DNA of the CDR3: TGTGCCAGCAGCGTAGAATTCGGACTAGCGGGCACGGGCAATGAGCAGTTCTTC. Translated, it gives CASSVEFGLAGTGNEQFF. The whole variable domain, remainder taken from reference TRBV9 and TRBJ2-1, is DSGVTQTPKHLITATGQRVTLRCSPRSGDLSVYWYQQSLDQGLQFLIQYYNGEERAKGNILERFSAQQFPDLHSELNLSSLELGDSALYFCASSVEFGLAGTGNEQFFGPGTRLTVL.